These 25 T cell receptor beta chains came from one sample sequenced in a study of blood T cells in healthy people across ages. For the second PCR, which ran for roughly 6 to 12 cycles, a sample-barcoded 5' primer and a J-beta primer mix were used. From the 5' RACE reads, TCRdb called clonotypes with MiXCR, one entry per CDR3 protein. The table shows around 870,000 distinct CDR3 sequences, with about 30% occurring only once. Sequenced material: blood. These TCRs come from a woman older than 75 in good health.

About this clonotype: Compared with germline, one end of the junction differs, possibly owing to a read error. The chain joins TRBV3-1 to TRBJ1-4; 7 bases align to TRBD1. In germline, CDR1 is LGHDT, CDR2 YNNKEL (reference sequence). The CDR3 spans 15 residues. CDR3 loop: CAGSQAGTALEKLFF. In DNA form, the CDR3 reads TGTGCCGGCAGCCAGGCCGGGACAGCACTTGAAAAACTGTTTTTT.

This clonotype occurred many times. The CDR3 sequence: CSVALAGFPYGYTF. The CDR3 DNA is TGCAGCGTCGCCCTGGCAGGTTTCCCCTATGGCTACACCTTC. This chain joins TRBV29-1 and TRBJ1-2; D gene ambiguous. The CDR3 runs 14 residues. Between the trimmed V and J ends, which lost 6 bases and 4 bases, there was a span of 18 bases. CDR1 and CDR2 (germline): SQVTM, ANQGSEA.

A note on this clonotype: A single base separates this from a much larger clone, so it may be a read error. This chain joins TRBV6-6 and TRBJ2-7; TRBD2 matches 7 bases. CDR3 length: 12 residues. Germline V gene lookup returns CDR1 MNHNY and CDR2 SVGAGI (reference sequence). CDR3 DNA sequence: TGTGTCAGCAGTTCCGGGACTAAGGAGCAGTACTTC. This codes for CVSSSGTKEQYF.

The CDR3 loop is CSATNRVGNTEAFF. DNA for the CDR3: TGCAGTGCCACAAACAGGGTGGGTAACACTGAAGCTTTCTTT. The chain combines TRBV20-1 with TRBJ1-1, with D possibly TRBD1 on 6 matching bases. CDR1 is DFQATT, CDR2 SNEGSKA, per germline (reference sequence). V was cut by 6 bases and J by 2 bases, with 16 bases left in between. This CDR3 is built from 14 residues.

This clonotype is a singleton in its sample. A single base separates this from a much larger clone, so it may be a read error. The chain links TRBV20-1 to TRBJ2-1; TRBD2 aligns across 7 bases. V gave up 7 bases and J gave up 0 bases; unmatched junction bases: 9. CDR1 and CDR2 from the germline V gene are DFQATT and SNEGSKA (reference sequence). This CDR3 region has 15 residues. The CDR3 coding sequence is TGCAGTGTTAGCCCAGCGGGGCTCTCCTACAATGAGCAGTTCTTC. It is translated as CSVSPAGLSYNEQFF.

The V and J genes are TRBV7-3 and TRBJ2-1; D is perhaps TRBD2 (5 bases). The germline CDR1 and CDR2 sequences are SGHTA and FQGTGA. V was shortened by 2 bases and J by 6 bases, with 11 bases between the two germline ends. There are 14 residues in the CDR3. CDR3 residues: CASSLWRLPNEQFF. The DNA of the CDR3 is TGTGCCAGCAGCTTATGGAGACTACCCAATGAGCAGTTCTTC.

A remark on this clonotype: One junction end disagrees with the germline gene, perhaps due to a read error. CDR3 DNA: TGTGCCAGCAGTCACGGTAGGCGGACTAGCGGACCTAGCAAAGATACGCAGTATTTT. It encodes CASSHGRRTSGPSKDTQYF. The chain carries TRBV6-2 or TRBV6-3 and TRBJ2-3, with TRBD2 matching over 10 bases. The CDR3 totals 19 residues. In germline, CDR1 is MNHEY, CDR2 SVGEGT.

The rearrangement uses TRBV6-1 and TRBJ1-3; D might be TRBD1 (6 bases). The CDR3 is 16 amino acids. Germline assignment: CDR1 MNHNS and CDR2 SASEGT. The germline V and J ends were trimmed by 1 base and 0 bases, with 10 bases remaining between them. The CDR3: CASSEGRTASGNTIYF. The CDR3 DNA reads TGTGCCAGCAGTGAAGGACGGACAGCCTCTGGAAACACCATATATTTT.

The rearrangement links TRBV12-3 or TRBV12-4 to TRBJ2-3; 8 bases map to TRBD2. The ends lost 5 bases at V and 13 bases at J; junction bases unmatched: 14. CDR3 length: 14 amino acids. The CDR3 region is CASSLGTRADAEYF. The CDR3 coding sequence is TGTGCCAGCAGTCTAGGGACTAGAGCAGATGCGGAGTATTTT.

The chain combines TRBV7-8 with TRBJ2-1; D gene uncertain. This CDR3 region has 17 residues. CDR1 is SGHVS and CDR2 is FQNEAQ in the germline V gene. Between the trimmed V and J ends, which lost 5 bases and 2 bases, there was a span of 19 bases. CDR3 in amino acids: CASSRGRPPSTYNEQFF. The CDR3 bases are TGTGCCAGCAGCCGAGGCAGGCCGCCTTCCACCTACAATGAGCAGTTCTTC.

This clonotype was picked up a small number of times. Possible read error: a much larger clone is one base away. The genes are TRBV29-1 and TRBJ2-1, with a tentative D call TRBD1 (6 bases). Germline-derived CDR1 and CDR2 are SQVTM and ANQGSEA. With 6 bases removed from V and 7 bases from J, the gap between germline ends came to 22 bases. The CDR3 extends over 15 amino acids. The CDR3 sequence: CSVGRRGLKCNEQFF. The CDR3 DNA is TGCAGCGTCGGACGCAGGGGCCTGAAGTGTAATGAGCAGTTCTTC.

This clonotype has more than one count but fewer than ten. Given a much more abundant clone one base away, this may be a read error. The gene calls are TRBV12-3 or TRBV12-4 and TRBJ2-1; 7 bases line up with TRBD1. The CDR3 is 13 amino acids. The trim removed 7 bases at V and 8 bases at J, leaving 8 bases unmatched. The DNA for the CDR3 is TGTGCCAGCATCAGACAGGGAAGCCATGAGCAGTTCTTC. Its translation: CASIRQGSHEQFF.

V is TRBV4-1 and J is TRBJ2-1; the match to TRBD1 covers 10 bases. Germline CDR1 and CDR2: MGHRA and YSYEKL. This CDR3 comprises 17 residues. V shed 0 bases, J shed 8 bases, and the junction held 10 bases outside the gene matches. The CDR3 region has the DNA TGCGCCAGCAGCCAAGATCCTGAGACAGGGGGCGCAGATGAGCAGTTCTTC. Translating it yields CASSQDPETGGADEQFF.

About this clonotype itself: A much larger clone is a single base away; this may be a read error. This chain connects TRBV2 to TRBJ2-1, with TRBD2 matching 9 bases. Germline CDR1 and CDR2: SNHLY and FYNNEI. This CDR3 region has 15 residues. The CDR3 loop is CASGDSGGSYNEQSF. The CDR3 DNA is TGTGCCAGTGGGGATAGCGGGGGATCCTACAATGAGCAGTCCTTC.

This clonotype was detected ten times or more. The DNA for the CDR3 is TGCGCCAGCAGCCGCTTCCCAGGGGGCACCCCTGAAGCTTTCTTT. Its translation is CASSRFPGGTPEAFF. The rearrangement uses TRBV4-3 and TRBJ1-1; 8 nucleotides match TRBD1. Unmatched junction bases numbered 10, after V lost 4 bases and J lost 6 bases. The CDR3 totals 15 residues. Germline V gives CDR1 LGHNA, CDR2 YSLEER.

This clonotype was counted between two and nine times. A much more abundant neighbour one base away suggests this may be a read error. The CDR3 nucleotides are TGTGCCACCAGCAGAGATGCGGGGCCGAGGGATACGCGGTATTTT. Translation: CATSRDAGPRDTRYF. The chain has TRBV15 and TRBJ2-3; D might be TRBD2 (6 bases). The CDR3 consists of 15 residues. Germline CDR1 is LNHNV and CDR2 is YYDKDF (reference sequence).

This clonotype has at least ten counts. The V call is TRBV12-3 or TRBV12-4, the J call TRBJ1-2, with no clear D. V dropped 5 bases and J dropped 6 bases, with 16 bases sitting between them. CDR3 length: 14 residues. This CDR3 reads CASSRNDPADGYTF. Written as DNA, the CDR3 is TGTGCCAGCAGTCGAAATGACCCCGCGGATGGCTACACCTTC.

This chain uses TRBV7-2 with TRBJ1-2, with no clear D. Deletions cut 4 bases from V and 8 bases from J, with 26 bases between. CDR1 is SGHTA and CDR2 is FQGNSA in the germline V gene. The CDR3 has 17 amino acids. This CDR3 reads CASSSSPTRAWASGYTF. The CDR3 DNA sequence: TGTGCCAGCAGCTCCTCCCCCACGCGGGCGTGGGCGAGCGGCTACACCTTC.

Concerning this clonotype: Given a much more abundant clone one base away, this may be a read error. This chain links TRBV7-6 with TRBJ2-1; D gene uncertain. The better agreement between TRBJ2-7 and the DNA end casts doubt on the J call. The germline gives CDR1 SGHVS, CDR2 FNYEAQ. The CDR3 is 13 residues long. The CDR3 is CASSLGHNNEQYF. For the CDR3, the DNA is TGTGCCAGCAGCTTAGGGCACAACAATGAGCAGTACTTC.

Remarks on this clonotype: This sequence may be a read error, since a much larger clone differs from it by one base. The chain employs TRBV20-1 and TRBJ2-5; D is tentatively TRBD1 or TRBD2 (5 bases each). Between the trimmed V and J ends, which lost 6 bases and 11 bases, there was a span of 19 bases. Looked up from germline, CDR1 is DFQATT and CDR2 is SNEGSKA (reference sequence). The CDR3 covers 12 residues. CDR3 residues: CSAPGPHNEQYF. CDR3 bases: TGCAGTGCGCCGGGACCACACAATGAGCAGTACTTC.

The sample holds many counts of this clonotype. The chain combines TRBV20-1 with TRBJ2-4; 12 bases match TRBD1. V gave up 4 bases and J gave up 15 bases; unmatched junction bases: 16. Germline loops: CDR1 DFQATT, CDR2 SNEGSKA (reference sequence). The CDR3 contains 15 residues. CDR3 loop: CSATKPGQGARERYF. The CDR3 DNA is TGCAGTGCTACAAAACCGGGACAGGGGGCCAGGGAGCGGTACTTC.

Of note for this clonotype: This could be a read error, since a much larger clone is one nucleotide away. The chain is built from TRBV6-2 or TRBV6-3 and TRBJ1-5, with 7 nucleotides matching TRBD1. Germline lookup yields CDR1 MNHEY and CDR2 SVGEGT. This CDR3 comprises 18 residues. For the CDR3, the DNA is TGTGCCAGCAGTTATGCTTGGAGACAGGGCGGGATCAATCAGCCCCGGCATTTT. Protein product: CASSYAWRQGGINQPRHF.

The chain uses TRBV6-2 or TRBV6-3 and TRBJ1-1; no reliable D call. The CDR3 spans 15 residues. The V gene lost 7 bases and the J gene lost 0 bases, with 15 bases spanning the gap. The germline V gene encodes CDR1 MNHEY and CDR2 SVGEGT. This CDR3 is CASIPGNTMNTEAFF. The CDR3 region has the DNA TGTGCCAGCATCCCAGGCAATACAATGAACACTGAAGCTTTCTTT.

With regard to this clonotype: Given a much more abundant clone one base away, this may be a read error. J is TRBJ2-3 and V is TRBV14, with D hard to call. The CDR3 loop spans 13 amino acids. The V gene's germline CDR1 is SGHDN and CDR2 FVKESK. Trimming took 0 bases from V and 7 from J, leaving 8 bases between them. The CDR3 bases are TGTGCCAGCAGCCAAGAGGGGTGTAATACGCAGTATTTT. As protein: CASSQEGCNTQYF.

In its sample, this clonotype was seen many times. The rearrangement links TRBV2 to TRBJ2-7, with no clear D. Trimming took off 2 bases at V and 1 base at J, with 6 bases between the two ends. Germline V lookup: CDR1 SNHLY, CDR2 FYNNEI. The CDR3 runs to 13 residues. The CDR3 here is CASSEQVSYEQYF. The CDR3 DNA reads TGTGCCAGCAGTGAACAGGTATCCTACGAGCAGTACTTC.